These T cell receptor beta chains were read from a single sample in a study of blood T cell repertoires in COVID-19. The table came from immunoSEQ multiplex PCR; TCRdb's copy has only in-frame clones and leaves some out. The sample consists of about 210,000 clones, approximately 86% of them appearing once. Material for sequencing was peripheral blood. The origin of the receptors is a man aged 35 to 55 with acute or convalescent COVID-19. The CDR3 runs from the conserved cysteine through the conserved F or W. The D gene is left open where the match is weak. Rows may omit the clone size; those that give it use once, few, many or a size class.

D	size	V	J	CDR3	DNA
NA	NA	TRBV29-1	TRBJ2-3	CSVDSFGADTQYF	TGCAGCGTCGACAGTTTTGGGGCAGATACGCAGTATTTT
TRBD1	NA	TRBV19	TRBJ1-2	CASSAQGGAYGYTF	TGTGCCAGTAGTGCCCAAGGGGGCGCGTATGGCTACACCTTC
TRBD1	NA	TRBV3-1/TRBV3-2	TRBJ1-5	CASSYQGGNQPQHF	TGTGCCAGCAGTTACCAGGGGGGCAATCAGCCCCAGCATTTT
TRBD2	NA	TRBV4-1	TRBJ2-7	CASSHLADYEQYF	TGCGCCAGCAGCCACCTAGCGGACTACGAGCAGTACTTC
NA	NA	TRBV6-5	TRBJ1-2	CASSNLLANYGYTF	TGTGCCAGCAGTAACCTTTTAGCTAACTATGGCTACACCTTC
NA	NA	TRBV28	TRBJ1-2	CASSLGPPPLGYGYTF	TGTGCCAGCAGTTTGGGGCCCCCCCCGTTGGGGTATGGCTACACCTTC
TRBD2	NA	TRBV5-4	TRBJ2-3	CASSLDGSTSGTISTDTQYF	TGTGCCAGCAGCCTGGATGGGTCGACTAGCGGGACCATTAGCACAGATACGCAGTATTTT
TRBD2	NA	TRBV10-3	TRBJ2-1	CAISELPSGVYEQFF	TGTGCCATCAGTGAGTTGCCTAGCGGGGTTTATGAGCAGTTCTTC
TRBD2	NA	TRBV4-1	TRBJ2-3	CASSATYLPPGGATDTQYF	TGCGCCAGCAGCGCTACGTATCTCCCCCCCGGGGGGGCCACAGATACGCAGTATTTT
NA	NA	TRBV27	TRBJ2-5	CASSLAAVLHQETQYF	TGTGCCAGCAGTTTAGCTGCGGTCCTACACCAAGAGACCCAGTACTTC
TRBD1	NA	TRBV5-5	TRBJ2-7	CASSWGQGASEQYF	TGTGCCAGCAGCTGGGGACAGGGGGCGAGTGAGCAGTACTTC
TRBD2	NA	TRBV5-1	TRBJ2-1	CASSKTSGVEVEQFF	TGCGCCAGCAGCAAAACTAGCGGGGTTGAGGTTGAGCAGTTCTTC
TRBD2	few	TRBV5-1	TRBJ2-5	CASSVLAGGQETQYF	TGCGCCAGCAGCGTATTAGCGGGGGGCCAAGAGACCCAGTACTTC
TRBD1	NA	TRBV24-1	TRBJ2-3	CATSDFGGTGGSTDTQYF	TGTGCCACCAGTGATTTTGGGGGGACAGGGGGTAGTACAGATACGCAGTATTTT
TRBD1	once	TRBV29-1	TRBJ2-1	CSAPRQGAAYNEQFF	TGCAGCGCCCCTAGACAGGGGGCCGCCTACAATGAGCAGTTCTTC
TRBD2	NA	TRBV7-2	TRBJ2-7	CASKAGGTYEQYF	TGTGCCAGCAAAGCGGGAGGTACCTACGAGCAGTACTTC
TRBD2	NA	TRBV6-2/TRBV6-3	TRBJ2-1	CASSGGTSGRWYNEQFF	TGTGCCAGCAGTGGGGGGACTAGCGGGAGGTGGTACAATGAGCAGTTCTTC
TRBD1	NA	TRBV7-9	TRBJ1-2	CASSLGQRYGYTF	TGTGCCAGCAGCTTGGGACAGAGATATGGCTACACCTTC
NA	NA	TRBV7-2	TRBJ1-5	CASSLERGNQPQHF	TGTGCCAGCAGCTTAGAGAGGGGGAATCAGCCCCAGCATTTT
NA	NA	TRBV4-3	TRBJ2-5	CASSQERGMEETQYF	TGCGCCAGCAGCCAAGAAAGGGGGATGGAAGAGACCCAGTACTTC
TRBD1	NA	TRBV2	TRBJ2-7	CASRADRVDEQYF	TGTGCCAGCAGAGCCGACAGGGTCGACGAGCAGTACTTC
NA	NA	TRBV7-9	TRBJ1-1	CASSPYTGGTEAFF	TGTGCCAGCAGCCCGTATACGGGCGGGACTGAAGCTTTCTTT
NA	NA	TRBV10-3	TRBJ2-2	CAIQANTGELFF	TGTGCCATACAGGCGAACACCGGGGAGCTGTTTTTT
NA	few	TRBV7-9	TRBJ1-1	CASSLAQGSNTEAFF	TGTGCCAGCAGCTTAGCCCAGGGGTCAAACACTGAAGCTTTCTTT
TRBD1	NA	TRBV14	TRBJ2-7	CASSEISGQSSYEQYF	TGTGCCAGCAGCGAAATTTCGGGACAGAGCTCCTACGAGCAGTACTTC
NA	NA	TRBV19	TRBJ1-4	CASSMWGEDEKLFF	TGTGCCAGTAGTATGTGGGGGGAGGATGAAAAACTGTTTTTT
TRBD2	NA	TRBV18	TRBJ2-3	CASSPGRATDTQYF	TGTGCCAGCTCACCAGGGAGGGCCACAGATACGCAGTATTTT
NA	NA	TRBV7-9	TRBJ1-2	CASSLVVGGDAYGYTF	TGTGCCAGCAGCTTAGTTGTCGGGGGGGACGCCTATGGCTACACCTTC
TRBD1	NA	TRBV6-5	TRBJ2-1	CASSPGTGGYNEQFF	TGTGCCAGCAGCCCCGGGACAGGGGGGTACAATGAGCAGTTCTTC
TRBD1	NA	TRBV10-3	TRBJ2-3	CAISTGGQGNTDTQYF	TGTGCCATCAGTACCGGGGGACAGGGCAACACAGATACGCAGTATTTT
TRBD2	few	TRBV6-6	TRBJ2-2	CASNPRTSGNTGELFF	TGTGCCAGCAACCCGCGGACTAGCGGAAACACCGGGGAGCTGTTTTTT
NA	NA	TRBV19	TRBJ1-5	CASTMRGNQPQHF	TGTGCCAGTACCATGCGGGGGAATCAGCCCCAGCATTTT
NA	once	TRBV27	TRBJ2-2	CASRETEDSWTGELFF	TGTGCCAGCAGAGAGACAGAGGACAGTTGGACCGGGGAGCTGTTTTTT
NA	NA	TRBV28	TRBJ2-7	CASSLGHRSSEQYF	TGTGCCAGCAGTTTGGGACACCGCTCCTCCGAGCAGTACTTC
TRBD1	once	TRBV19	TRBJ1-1	CASSQGGIDTEAFF	TGTGCCAGCTCGCAAGGGGGCATCGACACTGAAGCTTTCTTT
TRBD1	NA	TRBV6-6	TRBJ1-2	CASSYNLGQYGYTF	TGTGCCAGCAGTTACAACCTGGGACAGTATGGCTACACCTTC
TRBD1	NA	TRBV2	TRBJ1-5	CASSESTGAQPQHF	TGTGCCAGCAGTGAGTCAACAGGGGCGCAGCCCCAGCATTTT
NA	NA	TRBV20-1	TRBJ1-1	CSASKVKQGPLNTEAFF	TGCAGTGCTAGTAAAGTAAAACAGGGTCCCCTGAACACTGAAGCTTTCTTT
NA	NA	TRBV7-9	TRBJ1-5	CASSSGVDQPQHF	TGTGCCAGCAGCTCAGGGGTAGATCAGCCCCAGCATTTT
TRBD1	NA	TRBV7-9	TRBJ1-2	CASSLAPTGTYGYTF	TGTGCCAGCAGCTTAGCTCCGACAGGGACCTATGGCTACACCTTC
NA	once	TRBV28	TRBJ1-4	CASSLGHIEKLFF	TGTGCCAGCAGTCTCGGACATATTGAAAAACTGTTTTTT
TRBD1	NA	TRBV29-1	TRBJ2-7	CSVLSRDRTYEQYF	TGCAGCGTCCTGAGCCGGGACAGGACCTACGAGCAGTACTTC
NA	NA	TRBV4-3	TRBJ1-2	CASSQDNGSGGYTF	TGCGCCAGCAGCCAAGATAATGGGAGCGGTGGCTACACCTTC
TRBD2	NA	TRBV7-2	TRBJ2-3	CASTVAGGNTDTQYF	TGTGCCAGCACCGTAGCGGGAGGCAACACAGATACGCAGTATTTT
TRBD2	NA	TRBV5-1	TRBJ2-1	CASSSSGVSSYNEQFF	TGCGCCAGCAGCTCGAGCGGGGTTAGCTCCTACAATGAGCAGTTCTTC
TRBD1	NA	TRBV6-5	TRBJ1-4	CASSYATGQANEKLFF	TGTGCCAGCAGTTATGCAACCGGACAGGCTAATGAAAAACTGTTTTTT
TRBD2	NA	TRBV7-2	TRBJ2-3	CASSLTSALAVGGDTQYF	TGTGCCAGCAGCTTAACCTCGGCACTAGCGGTAGGAGGAGATACGCAGTATTTT
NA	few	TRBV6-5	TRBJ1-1	CASSPNKEAPGAFF	TGTGCCAGCAGCCCAAATAAGGAGGCCCCTGGAGCTTTCTTT
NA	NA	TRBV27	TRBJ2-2	CASSPYGAGELFF	TGTGCCAGCAGTCCCTACGGAGCCGGGGAGCTGTTTTTT
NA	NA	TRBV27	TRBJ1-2	CASSLRVGYGYTF	TGTGCCAGCAGTTTACGGGTCGGCTATGGCTACACCTTC
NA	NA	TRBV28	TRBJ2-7	CASSAAPLYEQYF	TGTGCCAGCAGTGCCGCCCCGCTATACGAGCAGTACTTC
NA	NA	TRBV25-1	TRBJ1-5	CASSESVKGDQPQHF	TGTGCCAGCAGTGAATCGGTGAAGGGGGATCAGCCCCAGCATTTT
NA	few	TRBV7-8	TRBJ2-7	CASSRTTGSYEQYF	TGTGCCAGCAGCCGGACCACAGGCTCCTACGAGCAGTACTTC
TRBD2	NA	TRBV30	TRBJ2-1	CAWSVLRTSGGYNEQFF	TGTGCCTGGAGTGTATTGAGGACTAGCGGGGGCTACAATGAGCAGTTCTTC
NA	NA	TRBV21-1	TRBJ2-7	CASSSGGQGTPWEQYF	TGTGCCAGCAGCAGCGGGGGACAGGGGACCCCTTGGGAGCAGTACTTC
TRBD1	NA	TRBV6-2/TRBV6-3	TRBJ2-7	CASSPTGSYEQYF	TGTGCCAGCAGCCCGACAGGGTCCTACGAGCAGTACTTC
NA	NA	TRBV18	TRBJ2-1	CASSPRDSIYNEQFF	TGTGCCAGCTCACCACGGGACTCTATTTACAATGAGCAGTTCTTC